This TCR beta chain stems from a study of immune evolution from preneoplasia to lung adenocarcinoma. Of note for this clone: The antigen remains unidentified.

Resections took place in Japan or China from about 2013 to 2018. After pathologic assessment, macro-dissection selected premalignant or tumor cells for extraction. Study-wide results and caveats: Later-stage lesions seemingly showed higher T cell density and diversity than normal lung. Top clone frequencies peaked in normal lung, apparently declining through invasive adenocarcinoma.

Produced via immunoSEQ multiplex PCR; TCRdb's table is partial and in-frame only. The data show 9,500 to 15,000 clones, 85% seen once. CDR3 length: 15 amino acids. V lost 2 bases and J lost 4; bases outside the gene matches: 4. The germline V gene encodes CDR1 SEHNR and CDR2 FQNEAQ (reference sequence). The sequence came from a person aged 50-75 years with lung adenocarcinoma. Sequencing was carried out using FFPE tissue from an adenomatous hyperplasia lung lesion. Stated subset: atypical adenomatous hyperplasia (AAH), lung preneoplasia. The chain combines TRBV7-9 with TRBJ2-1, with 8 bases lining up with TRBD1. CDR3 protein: CASSLTGQAYNEQFF. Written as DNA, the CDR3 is TGTGCCAGCAGCTTAACGGGACAGGCATACAATGAGCAGTTCTTC.